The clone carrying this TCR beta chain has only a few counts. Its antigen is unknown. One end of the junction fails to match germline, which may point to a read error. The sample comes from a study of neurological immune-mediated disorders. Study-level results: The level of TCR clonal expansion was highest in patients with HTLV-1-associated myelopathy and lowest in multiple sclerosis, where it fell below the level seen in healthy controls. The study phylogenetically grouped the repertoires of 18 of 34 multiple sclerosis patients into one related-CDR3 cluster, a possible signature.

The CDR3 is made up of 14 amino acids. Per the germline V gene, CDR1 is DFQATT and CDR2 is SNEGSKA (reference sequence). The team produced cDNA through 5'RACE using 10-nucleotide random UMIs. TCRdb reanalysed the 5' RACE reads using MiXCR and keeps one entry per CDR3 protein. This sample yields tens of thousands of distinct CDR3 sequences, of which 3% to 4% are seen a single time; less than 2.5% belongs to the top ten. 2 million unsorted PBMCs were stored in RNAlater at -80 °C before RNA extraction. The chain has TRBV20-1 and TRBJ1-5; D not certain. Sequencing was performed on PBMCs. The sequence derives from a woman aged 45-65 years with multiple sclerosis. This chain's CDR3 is CSARGSSYDQPQNF. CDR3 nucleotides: TGCAGTGCTAGAGGTAGCAGTTACGATCAGCCCCAGAATTTT.